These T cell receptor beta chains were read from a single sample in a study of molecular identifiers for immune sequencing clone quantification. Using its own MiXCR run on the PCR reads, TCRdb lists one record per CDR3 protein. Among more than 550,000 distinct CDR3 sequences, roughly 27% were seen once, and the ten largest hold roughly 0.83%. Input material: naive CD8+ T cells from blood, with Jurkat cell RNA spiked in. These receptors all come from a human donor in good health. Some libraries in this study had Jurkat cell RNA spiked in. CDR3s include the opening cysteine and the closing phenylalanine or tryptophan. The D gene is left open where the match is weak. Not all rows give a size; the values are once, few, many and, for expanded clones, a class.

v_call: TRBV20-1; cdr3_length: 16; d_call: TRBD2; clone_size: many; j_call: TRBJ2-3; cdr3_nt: TGCAGTGCTAGCATCTTTGGTCCAGCGGGGACAGATACGCAGTATTTT; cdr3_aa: CSASIFGPAGTDTQYF
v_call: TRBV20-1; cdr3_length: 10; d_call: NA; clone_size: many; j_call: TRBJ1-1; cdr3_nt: TGCAGTGCTCACAGCCCTTGGGCTTTCTTT; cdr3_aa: CSAHSPWAFF
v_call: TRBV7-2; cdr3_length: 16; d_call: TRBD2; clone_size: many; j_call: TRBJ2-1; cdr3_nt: TGTGCCAGCAGCGACTCTAGCGGGAGCGCTTACAATGAGCAGTTCTTC; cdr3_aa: CASSDSSGSAYNEQFF
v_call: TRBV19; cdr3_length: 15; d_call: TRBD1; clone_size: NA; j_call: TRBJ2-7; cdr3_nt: TGTGCCAGTTCACCCGCCGGGACAGCTGCCTACGAGCAGTACTTC; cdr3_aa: CASSPAGTAAYEQYF
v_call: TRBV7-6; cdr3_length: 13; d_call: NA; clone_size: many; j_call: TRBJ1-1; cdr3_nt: TGTGCCAGCAGCTCCGACCCGAACACTGAAGCTTTCTTT; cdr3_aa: CASSSDPNTEAFF
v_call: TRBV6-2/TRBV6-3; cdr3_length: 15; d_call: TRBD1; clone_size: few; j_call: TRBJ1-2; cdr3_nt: TGTGCCAGCAGGCTGGGGACAGGGGACGTCTATGGCTACACCTTC; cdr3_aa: CASRLGTGDVYGYTF
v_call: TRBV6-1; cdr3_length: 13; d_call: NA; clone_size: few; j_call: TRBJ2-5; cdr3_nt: TGTGCCAGCGGTGAAGACATGCTTGAGACCCAGTACTTC; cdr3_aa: CASGEDMLETQYF
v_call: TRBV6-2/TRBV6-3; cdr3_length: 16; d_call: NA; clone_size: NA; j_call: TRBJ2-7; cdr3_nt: TGTGCCAGCAGTTACTCCCGGGACTTCCACTCCTACGAGCAGTACTTC; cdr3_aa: CASSYSRDFHSYEQYF
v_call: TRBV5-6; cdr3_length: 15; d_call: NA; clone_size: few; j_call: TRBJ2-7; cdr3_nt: TGTGCCAGCAGCCGACAGCTCCCGGCTTTCTACGAGCAGTACTTC; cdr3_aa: CASSRQLPAFYEQYF
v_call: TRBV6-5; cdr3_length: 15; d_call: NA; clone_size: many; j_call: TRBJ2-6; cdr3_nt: TGTGCCAGCAGTTCTAGGCCCTCTGGGGCCAACGTCCTGACTTTC; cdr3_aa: CASSSRPSGANVLTF
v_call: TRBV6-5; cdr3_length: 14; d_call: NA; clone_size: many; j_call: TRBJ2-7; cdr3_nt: TGTGCCAGCAGTTACGTGGACACCCGCTACGAGCAGTACTTC; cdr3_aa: CASSYVDTRYEQYF
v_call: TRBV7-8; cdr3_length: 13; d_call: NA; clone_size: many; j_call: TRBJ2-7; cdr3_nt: TGTGCCAGCAGCCTCCAAGAGGGCTACGAGCAGTACTTC; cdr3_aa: CASSLQEGYEQYF
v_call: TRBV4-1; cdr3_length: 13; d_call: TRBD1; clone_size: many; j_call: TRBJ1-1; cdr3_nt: TGCGCCAGCAGCCAAGCCTTACAGGGGAGTGCTTTCTTT; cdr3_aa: CASSQALQGSAFF
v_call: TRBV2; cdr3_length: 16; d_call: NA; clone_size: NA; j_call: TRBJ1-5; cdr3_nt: TGTGCCAGCAGTGAAGGGGGGACCAATTTCAGTCAGCCCCAGCATTTT; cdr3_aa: CASSEGGTNFSQPQHF
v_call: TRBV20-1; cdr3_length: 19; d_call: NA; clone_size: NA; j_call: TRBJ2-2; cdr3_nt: TGCAGTGCTAGAGATGATTGGGCTAGCGTCAAAGGGAGGACCGGGGAGCTGTTTTTT; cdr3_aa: CSARDDWASVKGRTGELFF
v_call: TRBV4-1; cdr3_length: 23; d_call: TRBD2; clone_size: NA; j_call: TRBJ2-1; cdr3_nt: TGCGCCAGCAGCCAAGCCCCCGGTGCCCTACCTAGAGCGGGAGGCCGGAGGTACAATGAGCAGTTCTTC; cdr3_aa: CASSQAPGALPRAGGRRYNEQFF
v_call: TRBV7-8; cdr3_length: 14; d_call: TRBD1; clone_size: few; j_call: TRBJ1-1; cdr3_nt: TGTGCCAGCAGCTTACGAGGGGGCGCCGCTGAAGCTTTCTTT; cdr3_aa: CASSLRGGAAEAFF
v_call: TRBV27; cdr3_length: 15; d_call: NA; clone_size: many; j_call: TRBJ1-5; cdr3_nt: TGTGCCAGCAGTTTATCGAGTCGGGGCAATCAGCCCCAGCATTTT; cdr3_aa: CASSLSSRGNQPQHF